The 26 T cell receptor beta chains presented below share a single source sample, sequenced in a study of cytomegalovirus exposure and HLA in healthy donors. A multiplex PCR was run with 60 Vbeta primers and 13 Jbeta primers. Measured with immunoSEQ multiplex PCR; TCRdb has only the in-frame clones, and not every one. The sample includes some 170,000 clones, 81% of them seen just once. Sequencing was done on a sample of PBMCs. Receptor source: a woman aged 50 to 65 in good health and CMV-seronegative.

This chain links TRBV5-4 with TRBJ2-1; D not resolved. The length of the CDR3 is 15 residues. V dropped 1 base and J dropped 2 bases, with 10 bases sitting between them. Looked up from germline, CDR1 is SGHNT and CDR2 is YYREEE (reference sequence). In DNA, the CDR3 is TGTGCCAGCAGCTTGAAGCGTAATACCTACAATGAGCAGTTCTTC. Translated: CASSLKRNTYNEQFF.

This clone was counted only a few times. Other DNA sequences from this sample encode an identical CDR3 as well. This chain connects TRBV28 to TRBJ2-5, with 12 nucleotides matching TRBD2. V gave up 3 bases and J gave up 4 bases; unmatched junction bases: 3. The CDR3 runs 15 residues. Germline-derived CDR1 and CDR2 are MDHEN and SYDVKM. The CDR3 DNA follows: TGTGCCAGCAGTTTTCCTAGCGGGGGGGCAGAGACCCAGTACTTC. This translates into CASSFPSGGAETQYF.

The genes are TRBV11-2 and TRBJ2-7, with D maybe TRBD2 (7 bases). The CDR3 contains 14 residues. V was shortened by 1 base and J by 3 bases, with 10 bases between the two germline ends. Germline V CDR1 and CDR2: SGHAT, FQNNGV. The CDR3 DNA is TGTGCCAGCAGCTTAGGGGAGGGGGTCTACGAGCAGTACTTC. This gives the protein CASSLGEGVYEQYF. Filled out from reference TRBV11-2 and TRBJ2-7, the complete variable domain reads EAGVAQSPRYKIIEKRQSVAFWCNPISGHATLYWYQQILGQGPKLLIQFQNNGVVDDSQLPKDRFSAERLKGVDSTLKIQPAKLEDSAVYLCASSLGEGVYEQYFGPGTRLTVT.

The chain joins TRBV29-1 to TRBJ1-1; TRBD1 might be the D (5 bases). V was clipped by 6 bases and J by 5 bases, with 16 bases between them. The CDR3 contains 13 residues. The germline V gene encodes CDR1 SQVTM and CDR2 ANQGSEA. CDR3 nucleotide sequence: TGCAGCGTAAGGACGGGGGGACGGACTGAAGCTTTCTTT. Translated, it gives CSVRTGGRTEAFF.

CDR3 amino acids: CASSPHLRDNSYNEQFF. CDR3 coding DNA: TGTGCCAGCAGCCCCCATCTCCGGGACAACTCCTACAATGAGCAGTTCTTC. The chain has TRBV7-9 and TRBJ2-1, with D possibly TRBD1 on 6 matching bases. V gave up 5 bases and J gave up 0 bases, with 17 bases separating them. The V gene's germline CDR1 is SEHNR and CDR2 FQNEAQ (reference sequence). The CDR3 extends over 17 amino acids. The full variable domain, its missing parts supplied by reference TRBV7-9 and TRBJ2-1, is DTGVSQNPRHKITKRGQNVTFRCDPISEHNRLYWYRQTLGQGPEFLTYFQNEAQLEKSRLLSDRFSAERPKGSFSTLEIQRTEQGDSAMYLCASSPHLRDNSYNEQFFGPGTRLTVL.

The rearrangement uses TRBV5-8 and TRBJ2-1; 8 bases map to TRBD1. V lost 2 bases and J lost 9; bases outside the gene matches: 4. The CDR3 runs to 13 residues. From germline, CDR1 is SGHTS and CDR2 YDEGEE. The CDR3 region is CASSFQGAREQFF. CDR3 in DNA: TGTGCCAGCAGCTTCCAGGGGGCTCGTGAGCAGTTCTTC.

The chain joins TRBV4-1 to TRBJ2-1; 12 bases map to TRBD2. The CDR3 length is 15 residues. J gave up 10 bases and V 4 bases, and 8 bases lay outside the gene matches. The germline CDR1 and CDR2 sequences are MGHRA and YSYEKL. CDR3 amino acids: CASSLETSGSSEQFF. The CDR3 nucleotides read TGCGCCAGCAGCCTAGAGACTAGCGGGAGTTCCGAGCAGTTCTTC.

J is TRBJ1-2 and V is TRBV19; 7 bases align to TRBD1. V lost 4 bases and J lost 6; bases outside the gene matches: 5. The CDR3 length is 13 residues. Germline assignment: CDR1 LNHDA and CDR2 SQIVND (reference sequence). The CDR3 DNA reads TGTGCCAGTAGTACACGGACAGGAAATGGCTACACCTTC. It translates to CASSTRTGNGYTF.

The V gene is TRBV19, the J gene TRBJ1-3, with D unresolved. Germline CDR1 LNHDA, CDR2 SQIVND (reference sequence). V shed 9 bases and J shed 4 bases, with 13 bases lying between them. The CDR3 loop spans 13 amino acids. The CDR3 DNA sequence: TGTGCCAGCGAACTGCAACAGGGAAACACCATATATTTT. The encoded protein is CASELQQGNTIYF.

J is TRBJ1-1 and V is TRBV5-1; 7 bases line up with TRBD1. The CDR3 sequence is 15 residues long. V was pared by 4 bases and J by 2 bases, with 8 bases of the junction left unmatched. Per the germline V gene, CDR1 is SGHRS and CDR2 is YFSETQ. This CDR3 reads CASSLSTGLNTEAFF. CDR3 coding DNA: TGCGCCAGCAGCCTTTCGACAGGGCTAAACACTGAAGCTTTCTTT.

Regarding this clone: One end of the junction varies from germline; a read error may be responsible. The identical CDR3 is also encoded by other nucleotide sequences in the sample. The chain couples TRBV5-1 to TRBJ1-2; 7 bases align to TRBD1. The CDR3 is 15 residues long. Germline V gene sequence: CDR1 SGHRS, CDR2 YFSETQ. The CDR3 reads CASSLEGGDEGGYTF. The CDR3 DNA reads as TGCGCCAGTAGCTTGGAAGGGGGCGACGAGGGAGGCTACACCTTC.

The chain recombines TRBV7-2 with TRBJ2-1, with 8 positions matching TRBD2. The length of the CDR3 is 16 residues. V lost 5 bases to trimming and J lost 9 bases; unmatched junction nucleotides: 15. From germline, CDR1 is SGHTA and CDR2 FQGNSA. CDR3 loop: CASSPPFAGGRGEQFF. CDR3 DNA sequence: TGTGCCAGCAGCCCTCCTTTTGCGGGAGGAAGGGGTGAGCAGTTCTTC.

This clone came up a few times. The V call is TRBV5-4, the J call TRBJ1-1; D gene uncertain. V shed 0 bases and J shed 1 base, with 4 bases lying between them. Germline assignment: CDR1 SGHNT and CDR2 YYREEE (reference sequence). This CDR3 comprises 13 residues. The CDR3 DNA is TGTGCCAGCAGCTTGGAAGCGAACACTGAAGCTTTCTTT. It codes for CASSLEANTEAFF.

CDR3 nucleotide sequence: TGTGCCAGCAGCCGGGACTTCGGAGGTGATGAAAAACTGTTTTTT. It specifies CASSRDFGGDEKLFF. This sequence joins TRBV14 and TRBJ1-4; D perhaps matches TRBD1 (5 bases). Germline V lookup: CDR1 SGHDN, CDR2 FVKESK. The CDR3 covers 15 residues. V lost 4 bases to trimming and J lost 6 bases, with 15 bases between them.

This chain links TRBV9 with TRBJ2-7; D unresolved. With 3 bases removed from V and 6 bases from J, the gap between germline ends came to 10 bases. Germline CDR1 SGDLS, CDR2 YYNGEE. This CDR3 spans 12 amino acids. CDR3 coding DNA: TGTGCCAGCAGCGGGAGTTCACGCGAGCAGTACTTC. Encoded protein: CASSGSSREQYF.

This chain uses TRBV30 with TRBJ2-1; weak D call: TRBD2 (5 bases). Trimming cost V 0 bases and J 4 bases, with 13 bases left between them. CDR3 size: 15 residues. The V gene's germline CDR1 is GTSNPN and CDR2 SVGIG (reference sequence). Here the CDR3 reads CAWSVQAALYNEQFF. The CDR3 region has the DNA TGTGCCTGGAGTGTACAAGCGGCATTATACAATGAGCAGTTCTTC.

The chain combines TRBV2 with TRBJ2-7; a possible D gene is TRBD2 (5 bases). V gave up 7 bases and J gave up 0 bases, with 16 bases separating them. The CDR3 runs to 15 residues. The germline V gene has CDR1 SNHLY and CDR2 FYNNEI. This CDR3 is CASNPPRVHSYEQYF. The CDR3 coding sequence is TGTGCCAGCAACCCCCCGAGGGTCCACTCCTACGAGCAGTACTTC.

The chain links TRBV9 to TRBJ2-1; 10 bases line up with TRBD1. Germline loops: CDR1 SGDLS, CDR2 YYNGEE. Trimming took 4 bases from V and 7 from J; bases not matched to a gene: 11. CDR3 length equals 16 residues. DNA for the CDR3: TGTGCCAGCAGCCCACGGCCCCGGACAGGGGGTAATGAGCAGTTCTTC. Translation gives CASSPRPRTGGNEQFF.

The chain has TRBV7-2 and TRBJ2-1; D not certain. Per germline, CDR1 SGHTA and CDR2 FQGNSA. Trimming removed 2 bases at V and 9 bases at J, with 8 bases between. The CDR3 consists of 12 residues. Here the CDR3 reads CASSLHSGEQFF. CDR3 DNA sequence: TGTGCCAGCAGCTTACATTCAGGTGAGCAGTTCTTC.

The chain joins TRBV30 to TRBJ2-7, with TRBD1 as a possible D gene (5 bases). V lost 7 bases and J 5 bases, leaving 21 bases between the germline ends. Germline CDR1 GTSNPN, CDR2 SVGIG (reference sequence). The CDR3 is made up of 14 amino acids. For the CDR3, the DNA is TGTGCCTACTCCAAGGCAAGGGGTCCCAACGAGCAGTACTTC. Its translation is CAYSKARGPNEQYF.

The CDR3 DNA reads as TGTGCCAGCTCACTCGAAGGGGGTAATCAGCCCCAGCATTTT. Translated: CASSLEGGNQPQHF. The chain links TRBV18 to TRBJ1-5, with TRBD1 as a possible D gene (6 bases). This CDR3 region has 14 residues. The V gene lost 4 bases and the J gene lost 4 bases, with 11 bases spanning the gap. The germline V gene encodes CDR1 KGHSH and CDR2 LQKENI.

The chain links TRBV5-6 to TRBJ2-1, with 7 nucleotides matching TRBD1. The CDR3 is made up of 16 amino acids. Per germline, CDR1 SGHDT and CDR2 YYEEEE. V dropped 1 base and J dropped 10; count of bases not matched to a gene: 14. The DNA for the CDR3 is TGTGCCAGCAGCTTGATGTTCGGGACAGTACCAGGCGAGCAGTTCTTC. Translated: CASSLMFGTVPGEQFF.

The CDR3 DNA follows: TGTGCCAGCAGCCCGCCGGGCGGGGCGGAAGCCAATGAGCAGTTCTTC. Translation: CASSPPGGAEANEQFF. The rearrangement uses TRBV13 and TRBJ2-1; a possible D gene is TRBD2 (6 bases). This CDR3 has 16 residues. Trimming shortened V by 5 bases and J by 6 bases, and 20 bases separated the two germline ends. Germline V gives CDR1 PRHDT, CDR2 FYEKMQ (reference sequence).

This clone was detected a few times. The J gene is TRBJ1-3, the V gene TRBV4-2; D is ambiguous. CDR1 is LGHNA, CDR2 YNFKEQ, per germline. The length of the CDR3 is 16 residues. V lost 1 base, J lost 4 bases, and 14 bases lay in between. CDR3 residues: CASSQAAGGSGNTIYF. The CDR3 DNA reads as TGTGCCAGCAGCCAAGCAGCGGGAGGGTCGGGAAACACCATATATTTT.

A single count supports this clone. This chain links TRBV5-4 with TRBJ2-7; 9 bases map to TRBD1. CDR1 is SGHNT, CDR2 YYREEE, per germline (reference sequence). The J segment lost 2 bases and the V segment lost 4 bases, leaving 7 bases of the junction unmatched. The CDR3 is 15 amino acids. The CDR3 DNA reads TGTGCCAGCAGCCCCAGGACAGGGGCCCCCTACGAGCAGTACTTC. This sequence encodes CASSPRTGAPYEQYF.

The V gene is TRBV6-5, the J gene TRBJ2-3; 8 nucleotides agree with TRBD1. Germline V gene sequence: CDR1 MNHEY, CDR2 SVGAGI. V shed 8 bases and J 6 bases; nucleotides not matched to a gene: 7. CDR3 length: 13 amino acids. This chain's CDR3 is CASRRGLWDTQYF. CDR3 DNA sequence: TGTGCCAGCCGCAGGGGGCTCTGGGATACGCAGTATTTT.